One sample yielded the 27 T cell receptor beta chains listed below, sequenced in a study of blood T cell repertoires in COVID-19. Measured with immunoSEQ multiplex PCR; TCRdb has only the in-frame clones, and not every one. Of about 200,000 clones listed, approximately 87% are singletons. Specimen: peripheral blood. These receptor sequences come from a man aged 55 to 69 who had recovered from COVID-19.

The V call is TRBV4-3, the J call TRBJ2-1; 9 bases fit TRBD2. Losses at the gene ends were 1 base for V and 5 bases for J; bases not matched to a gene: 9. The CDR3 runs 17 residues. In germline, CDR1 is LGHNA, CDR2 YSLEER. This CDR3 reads CASSQGGIAGEDNEQFF. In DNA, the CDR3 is TGCGCCAGCAGCCAAGGAGGAATAGCGGGGGAAGACAATGAGCAGTTCTTC.

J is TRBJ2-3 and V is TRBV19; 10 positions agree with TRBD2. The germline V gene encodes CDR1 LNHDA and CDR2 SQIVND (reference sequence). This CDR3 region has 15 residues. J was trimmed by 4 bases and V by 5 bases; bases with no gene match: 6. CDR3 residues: CASSFLAGEADTQYF. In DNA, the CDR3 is TGTGCCAGTAGTTTTCTAGCGGGGGAGGCAGATACGCAGTATTTT.

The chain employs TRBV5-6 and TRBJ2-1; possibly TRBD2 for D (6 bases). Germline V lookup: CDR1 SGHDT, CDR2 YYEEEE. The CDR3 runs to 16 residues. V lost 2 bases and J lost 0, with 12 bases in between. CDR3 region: CASSFWVGGSYNEQFF. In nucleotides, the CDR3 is TGTGCCAGCAGCTTCTGGGTGGGGGGCTCCTACAATGAGCAGTTCTTC.

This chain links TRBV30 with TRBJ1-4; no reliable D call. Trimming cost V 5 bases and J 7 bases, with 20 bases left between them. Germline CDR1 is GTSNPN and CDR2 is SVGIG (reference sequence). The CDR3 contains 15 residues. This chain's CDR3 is CAWRNSGVRGEKLFF. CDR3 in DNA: TGTGCCTGGCGAAACTCAGGCGTTCGGGGTGAAAAACTGTTTTTT.

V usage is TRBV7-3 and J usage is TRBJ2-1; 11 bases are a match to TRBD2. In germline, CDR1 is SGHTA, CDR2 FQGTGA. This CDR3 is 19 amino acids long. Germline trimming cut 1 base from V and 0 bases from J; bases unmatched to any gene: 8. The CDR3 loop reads CASSLRASGGSSSYNEQFF. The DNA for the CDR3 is TGTGCCAGCAGCTTAAGGGCTAGCGGGGGGTCTAGCTCCTACAATGAGCAGTTCTTC. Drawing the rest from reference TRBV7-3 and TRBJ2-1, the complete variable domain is GAGVSQTPSNKVTEKGKYVELRCDPISGHTALYWYRQSLGQGPEFLIYFQGTGAADDSGLPNDRFFAVRPEGSVSTLKIQRTERGDSAVYLCASSLRASGGSSSYNEQFFGPGTRLTVL.

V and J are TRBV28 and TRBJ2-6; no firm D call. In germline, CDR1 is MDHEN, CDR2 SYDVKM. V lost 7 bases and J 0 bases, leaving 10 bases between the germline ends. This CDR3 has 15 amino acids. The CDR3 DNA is TGTGCCAGCACTATCGCCCACTCTGGGGCCAACGTCCTGACTTTC. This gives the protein CASTIAHSGANVLTF. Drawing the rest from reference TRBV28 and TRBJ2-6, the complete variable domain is DVKVTQSSRYLVKRTGEKVFLECVQDMDHENMFWYRQDPGLGLRLIYFSYDVKMKEKGDIPEGYSVSREKKERFSLILESASTNQTSMYLCASTIAHSGANVLTFGAGSRLTVL.

In DNA form, the CDR3 reads TGTGCCAGCAGCCAAGTGGGGAGCGGCTACACCTTC. Amino acids: CASSQVGSGYTF. V and J are TRBV3-1 (or the pseudogene TRBV3-2) and TRBJ1-2; unclear D gene. This CDR3 comprises 12 residues. CDR1 and CDR2 from the germline V gene are LGHDT and YNNKEL (reference sequence). V was pared by 1 base and J by 8 bases, with 8 bases between.

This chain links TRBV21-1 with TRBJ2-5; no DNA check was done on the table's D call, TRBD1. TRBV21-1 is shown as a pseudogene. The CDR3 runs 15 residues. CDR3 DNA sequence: TGTGCCAGCAGCGTACGTCAGGGGGCGTGTGAGACCCAGTACTTC. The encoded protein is CASSVRQGACETQYF.

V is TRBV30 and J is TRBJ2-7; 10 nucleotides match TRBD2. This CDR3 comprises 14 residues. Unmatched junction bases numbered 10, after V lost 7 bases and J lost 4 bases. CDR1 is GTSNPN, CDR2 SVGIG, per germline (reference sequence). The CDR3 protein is CASSGSGRAYEQYF. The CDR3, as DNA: TGTGCCTCCTCTGGCAGCGGGAGGGCTTACGAGCAGTACTTC.

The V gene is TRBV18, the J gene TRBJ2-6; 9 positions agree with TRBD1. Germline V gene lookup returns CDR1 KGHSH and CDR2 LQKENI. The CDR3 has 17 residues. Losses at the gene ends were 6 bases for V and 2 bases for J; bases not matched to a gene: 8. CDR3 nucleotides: TGTGCCAGCTCGCCGGGACAGGGTCCAACTGGGGCCAACGTCCTGACTTTC. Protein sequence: CASSPGQGPTGANVLTF.

CDR3 protein: CASSRGLAGQETQYF. For the CDR3, the DNA is TGTGCCAGCAGTAGAGGACTAGCCGGACAAGAGACCCAGTACTTC. J is TRBJ2-5 and V is TRBV2; 8 positions match TRBD2. CDR1 is SNHLY, CDR2 FYNNEI, per germline. The CDR3 length is 15 residues. J lost 2 bases, V lost 5 bases, and 7 bases had no gene match.

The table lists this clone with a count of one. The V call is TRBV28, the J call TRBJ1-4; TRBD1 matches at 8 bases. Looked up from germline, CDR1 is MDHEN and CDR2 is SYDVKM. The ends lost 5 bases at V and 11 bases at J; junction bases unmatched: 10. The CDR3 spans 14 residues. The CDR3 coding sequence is TGTGCCAGCAGTGGCCCGGGACAGGTGGAGAAACTGTTTTTT. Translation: CASSGPGQVEKLFF.

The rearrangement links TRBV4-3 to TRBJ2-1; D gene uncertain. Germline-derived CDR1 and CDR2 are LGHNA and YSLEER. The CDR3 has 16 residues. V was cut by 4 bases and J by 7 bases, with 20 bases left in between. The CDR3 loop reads CASSLQSSLGRNEQFF. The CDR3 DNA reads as TGCGCCAGCAGCCTCCAGTCCTCCCTGGGCCGTAATGAGCAGTTCTTC.

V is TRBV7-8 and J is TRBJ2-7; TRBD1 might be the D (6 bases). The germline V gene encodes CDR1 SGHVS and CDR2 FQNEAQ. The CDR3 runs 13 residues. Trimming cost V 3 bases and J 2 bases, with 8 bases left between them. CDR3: CASSLPGAYEQYF. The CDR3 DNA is TGTGCCAGCAGCTTGCCAGGGGCCTACGAGCAGTACTTC.

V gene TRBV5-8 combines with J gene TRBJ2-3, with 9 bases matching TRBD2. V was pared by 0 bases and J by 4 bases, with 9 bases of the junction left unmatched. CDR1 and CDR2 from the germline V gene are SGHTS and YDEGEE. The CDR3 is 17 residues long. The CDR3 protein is CASSLVPTSGSPDTQYF. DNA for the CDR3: TGTGCCAGCAGCTTGGTTCCGACTAGCGGTTCACCAGATACGCAGTATTTT.

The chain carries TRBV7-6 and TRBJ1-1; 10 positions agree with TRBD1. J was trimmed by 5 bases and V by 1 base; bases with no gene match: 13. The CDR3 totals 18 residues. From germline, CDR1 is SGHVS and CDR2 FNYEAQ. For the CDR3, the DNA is TGTGCCAGCAGCTTAGACCGACAGGGGGCGCTTAGGAGAACTGAAGCTTTCTTT. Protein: CASSLDRQGALRRTEAFF.

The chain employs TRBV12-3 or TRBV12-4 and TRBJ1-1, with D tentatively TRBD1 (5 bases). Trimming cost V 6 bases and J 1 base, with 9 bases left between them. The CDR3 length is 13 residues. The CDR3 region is CASRWGENTEAFF. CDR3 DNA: TGTGCCAGCAGGTGGGGGGAGAACACTGAAGCTTTCTTT.

CDR3 amino acids: CASSLGSGDTQYF. CDR3 coding DNA: TGTGCCAGCAGCTTAGGTAGCGGAGATACGCAGTATTTT. The gene calls are TRBV11-2 and TRBJ2-3; a possible D gene is TRBD2 (6 bases). Germline V CDR1 and CDR2: SGHAT, FQNNGV. The V end was cut by 1 base, the J end by 5 bases, with 7 bases between. This CDR3 contains 13 residues.

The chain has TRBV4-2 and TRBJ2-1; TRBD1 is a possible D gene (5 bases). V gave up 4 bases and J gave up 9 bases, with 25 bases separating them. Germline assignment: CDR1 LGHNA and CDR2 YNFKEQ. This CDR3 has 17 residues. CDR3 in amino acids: CASSPGRGLSPRGEQFF. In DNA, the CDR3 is TGTGCCAGCAGCCCCGGTAGGGGCCTCTCCCCACGCGGTGAGCAGTTCTTC.

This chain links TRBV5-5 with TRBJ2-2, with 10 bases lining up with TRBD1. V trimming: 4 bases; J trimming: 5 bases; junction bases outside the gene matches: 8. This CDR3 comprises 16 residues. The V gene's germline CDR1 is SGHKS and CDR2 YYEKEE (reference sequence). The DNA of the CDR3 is TGTGCCAGCAGCGTGGGGACAGGGGCGGCGACCGGGGAGCTGTTTTTT. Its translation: CASSVGTGAATGELFF.

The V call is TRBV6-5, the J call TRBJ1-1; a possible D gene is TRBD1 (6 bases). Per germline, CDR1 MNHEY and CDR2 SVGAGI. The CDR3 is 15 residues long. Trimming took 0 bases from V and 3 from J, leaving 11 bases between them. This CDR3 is CASSYSGARDTEAFF. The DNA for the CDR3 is TGTGCCAGCAGTTACTCGGGGGCAAGGGACACTGAAGCTTTCTTT.

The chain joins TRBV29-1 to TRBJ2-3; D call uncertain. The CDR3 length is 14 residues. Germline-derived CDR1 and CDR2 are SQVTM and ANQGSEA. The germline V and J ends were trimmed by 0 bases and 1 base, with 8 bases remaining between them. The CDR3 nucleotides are TGCAGCGTTGAAGATGACACAGGCACAGATACGCAGTATTTT. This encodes CSVEDDTGTDTQYF.

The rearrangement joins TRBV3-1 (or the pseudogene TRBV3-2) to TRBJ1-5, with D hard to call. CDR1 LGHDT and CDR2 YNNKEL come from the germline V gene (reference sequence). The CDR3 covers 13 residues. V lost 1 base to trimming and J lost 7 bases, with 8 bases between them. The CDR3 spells CASSQGFGQPQHF. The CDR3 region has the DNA TGTGCCAGCAGCCAAGGATTCGGGCAGCCCCAGCATTTT.

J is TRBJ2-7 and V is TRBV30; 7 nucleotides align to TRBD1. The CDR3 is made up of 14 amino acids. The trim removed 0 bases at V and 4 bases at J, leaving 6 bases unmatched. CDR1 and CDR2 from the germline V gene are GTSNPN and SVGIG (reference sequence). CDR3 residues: CAWSVLRGKYEQYF. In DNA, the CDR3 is TGTGCCTGGAGTGTACTCAGGGGGAAATACGAGCAGTACTTC.

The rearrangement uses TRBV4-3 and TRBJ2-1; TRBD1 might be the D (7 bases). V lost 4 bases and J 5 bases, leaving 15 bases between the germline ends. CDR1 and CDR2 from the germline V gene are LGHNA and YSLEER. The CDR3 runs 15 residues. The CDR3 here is CASSPWARGDNEQFF. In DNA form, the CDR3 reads TGCGCCAGCAGCCCCTGGGCCAGGGGGGACAATGAGCAGTTCTTC.

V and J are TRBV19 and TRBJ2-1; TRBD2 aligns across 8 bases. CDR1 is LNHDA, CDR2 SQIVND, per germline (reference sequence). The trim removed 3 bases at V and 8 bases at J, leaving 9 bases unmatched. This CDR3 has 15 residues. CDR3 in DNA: TGTGCCAGTAGTATTTATGGGACTAGGTCACATGAGCAGTTCTTC. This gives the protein CASSIYGTRSHEQFF.

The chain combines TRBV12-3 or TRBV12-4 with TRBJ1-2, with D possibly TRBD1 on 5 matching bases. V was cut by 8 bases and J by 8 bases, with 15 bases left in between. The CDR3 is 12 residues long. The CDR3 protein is CASAGGDWGYTF. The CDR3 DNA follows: TGTGCCAGCGCCGGGGGGGACTGGGGCTACACCTTC.